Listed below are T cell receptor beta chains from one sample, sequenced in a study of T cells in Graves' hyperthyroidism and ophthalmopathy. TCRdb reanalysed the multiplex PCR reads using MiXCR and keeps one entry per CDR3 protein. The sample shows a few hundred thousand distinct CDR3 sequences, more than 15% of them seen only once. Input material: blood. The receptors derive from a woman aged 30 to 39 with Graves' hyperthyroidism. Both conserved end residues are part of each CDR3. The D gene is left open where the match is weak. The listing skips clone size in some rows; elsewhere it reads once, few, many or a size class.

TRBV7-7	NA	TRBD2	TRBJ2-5	CASSLGGTSQETQYF	TGTGCTAGCAGCTTAGGTGGGACTAGTCAGGAGACCCAGTACTTC
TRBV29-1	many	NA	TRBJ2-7	CSVVISSTYEQYF	TGCAGCGTTGTCATCTCCTCGACCTACGAGCAGTACTTC
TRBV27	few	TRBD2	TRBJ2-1	CASSQGSGRFEQFF	TGTGCCAGCAGTCAAGGTAGCGGGAGGTTTGAGCAGTTCTTC
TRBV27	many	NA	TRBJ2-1	CASSWGGDYNEQFF	TGTGCCAGCAGTTGGGGCGGAGACTACAATGAGCAGTTCTTC
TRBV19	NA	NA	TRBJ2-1	CASSRVSYNEQFF	TGTGCCAGTAGCAGGGTTTCCTACAATGAGCAGTTCTTC
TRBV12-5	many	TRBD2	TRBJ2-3	CASGLVRGGTDTQYF	TGTGCTAGTGGTTTGGTTCGGGGGGGCACAGATACGCAGTATTTT
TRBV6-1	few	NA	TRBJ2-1	CASRRDHEQFF	TGTGCCAGCAGGAGGGACCATGAGCAGTTCTTC
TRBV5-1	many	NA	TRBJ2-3	CASSLGGFTDTQYF	TGCGCCAGCAGCTTAGGCGGATTCACAGATACGCAGTATTTT
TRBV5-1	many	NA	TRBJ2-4	CASSFLGAKTKNIQYF	TGCGCCAGCAGCTTTTTGGGGGCTAAAACCAAAAACATTCAGTACTTC
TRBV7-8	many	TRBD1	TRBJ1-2	CASSSKQGDNYGYTF	TGTGCCAGCAGCTCTAAACAGGGGGACAACTATGGCTACACCTTC
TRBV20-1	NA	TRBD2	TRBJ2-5	CSAGLRLAGVQETQYF	TGCAGTGCCGGCTTACGACTAGCGGGAGTCCAAGAGACCCAGTACTTC
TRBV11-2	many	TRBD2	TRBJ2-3	CASSFGTSGTTDTQYF	TGTGCCAGCAGTTTCGGGACTAGCGGGACCACAGATACGCAGTATTTT
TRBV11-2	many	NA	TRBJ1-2	CASSSSRGARANYGYTF	TGTGCCAGCAGCTCAAGCCGCGGGGCCCGTGCTAACTATGGCTACACCTTC
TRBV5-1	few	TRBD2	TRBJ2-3	CASSEYAGGSTQYF	TGCGCCAGCAGTGAGTACGCGGGAGGTTCTACGCAGTATTTT
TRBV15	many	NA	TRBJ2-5	CATSRDRTAQETQYF	TGTGCCACCAGCAGAGATCGAACAGCCCAAGAGACCCAGTACTTC
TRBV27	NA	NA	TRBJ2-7	CASSLSSSYEQCF	TGTGCCAGCAGTTTATCATCCTCCTACGAGCAGTGCTTC
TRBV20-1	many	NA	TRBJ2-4	CSASAGLAKNIQYF	TGCAGTGCTAGTGCCGGGCTAGCCAAAAACATTCAGTACTTC
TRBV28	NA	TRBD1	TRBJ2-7	CASSRPGGEQYF	TGTGCCAGCAGCCGCCCAGGGGGCGAGCAGTACTTC
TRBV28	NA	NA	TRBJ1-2	CASSLRGINGYTF	TGTGCCAGCAGTTTAAGGGGGATAAATGGCTACACCTTC
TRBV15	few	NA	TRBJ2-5	CATSRGEDQETQYF	TGTGCCACCAGCAGAGGGGAAGATCAAGAGACCCAGTACTTC